These 24 T cell receptor beta chains were sequenced from one sample in a study of blood T cell repertoires in COVID-19. Here immunoSEQ multiplex PCR was the method, and the copy in TCRdb shows in-frame clones only, minus some. This sample has about 28,000 clones, with around 90% found just once. Sequenced sample: peripheral blood. Every receptor here comes from a man aged 60 to 69 with active COVID-19.

The rearrangement uses TRBV2 and TRBJ2-3; 7 bases align to TRBD1. Germline assignment: CDR1 SNHLY and CDR2 FYNNEI. This CDR3 spans 12 amino acids. The V and J ends lost 6 bases and 4 bases, in that order; junction bases with no gene match: 1. The CDR3 spells CASSQGADTQYF. CDR3 DNA: TGTGCCAGCAGCCAGGGGGCAGATACGCAGTATTTT.

The rearrangement joins TRBV2 to TRBJ2-2, with 8 bases that match TRBD1. V shed 6 bases and J 0 bases; nucleotides not matched to a gene: 3. This CDR3 region has 15 residues. Germline values: CDR1 SNHLY, CDR2 FYNNEI. CDR3 coding DNA: TGTGCCAGCAGGGCGACAGGGGCGAACACCGGGGAGCTGTTTTTT. Residues: CASRATGANTGELFF. Variable domain in full (rest from reference TRBV2 and TRBJ2-2): EPEVTQTPSHQVTQMGQEVILRCVPISNHLYFYWYRQILGQKVEFLVSFYNNEISEKSEIFDDQFSVERPDGSNFTLKIRSTKLEDSAMYFCASRATGANTGELFFGEGSRLTVL.

The chain has TRBV6-1 and TRBJ2-3; 9 bases match TRBD2. Germline trimming cut 2 bases from V and 5 bases from J; bases unmatched to any gene: 11. Germline V lookup: CDR1 MNHNS, CDR2 SASEGT. The CDR3 covers 17 residues. The CDR3 DNA is TGTGCCAGCAGTGAAAGGGGGGGGCTAGCGGGGCAAGATACGCAGTATTTT. Amino acid sequence: CASSERGGLAGQDTQYF.

This chain connects TRBV29-1 to TRBJ2-7; a weak D match, TRBD1 (6 bases). Germline values: CDR1 SQVTM, CDR2 ANQGSEA. Trimming cost V 4 bases and J 3 bases, with 13 bases left between them. There are 13 residues in the CDR3. The CDR3 nucleotides are TGCAGCGTTGTTCAGGGGAGAATCTACGAGCAGTACTTC. Its protein is CSVVQGRIYEQYF.

The chain joins TRBV12-3 or TRBV12-4 to TRBJ2-5; a weak D match, TRBD2 (6 bases). The V end lost 4 bases, the J end lost 7 bases, and 10 bases lay between the germline ends. CDR3 length equals 12 residues. CDR3 DNA: TGTGCCAGCAGTTCTATCGGGGGGACCCAGTACTTC. Its translation: CASSSIGGTQYF.

This chain uses TRBV5-1 with TRBJ2-5, with TRBD2 matching 10 bases. The V segment lost 1 base and the J segment 3 bases; nucleotides outside the gene matches: 3. There are 15 residues in the CDR3. From germline, CDR1 is SGHRS and CDR2 YFSETQ. Here the CDR3 reads CASSLKLAGKETQYF. Written as DNA, the CDR3 is TGCGCCAGCAGCTTGAAACTAGCGGGGAAAGAGACCCAGTACTTC.

The DNA for the CDR3 is TGCGCCAGCAGCTTCTCCACAGTGAACACTGAAGCTTTCTTT. It codes for CASSFSTVNTEAFF. This chain joins TRBV5-1 and TRBJ1-1; D not resolved. CDR3 length: 14 amino acids. Germline CDR1 SGHRS, CDR2 YFSETQ. Trimming took 2 bases from V and 0 from J, leaving 8 bases between them.

The V gene is TRBV25-1, the J gene TRBJ2-1, with 9 bases identical to TRBD2. With 8 bases clipped from V and 3 bases from J, the junction kept 8 bases outside the gene matches. Germline V gives CDR1 MGHDK, CDR2 SYGVNS. The CDR3 is 15 residues long. In DNA, the CDR3 is TGTGCCAGCTCTTCCCTAGCGGGGATCTACAATGAGCAGTTCTTC. Translating gives CASSSLAGIYNEQFF.

A single count supports this clone. This chain uses TRBV7-9 with TRBJ1-1, with D possibly being TRBD1 (6 bases). Trimming removed 1 base from V and 5 bases from J, with 11 bases in between. This CDR3 has 14 amino acids. Germline assignment: CDR1 SEHNR and CDR2 FQNEAQ (reference sequence). CDR3 DNA: TGTGCCAGCAGCTTAGAGGGGGTAGGGACTGAAGCTTTCTTT. It yields the protein CASSLEGVGTEAFF.

The V gene is TRBV30, the J gene TRBJ1-6, with a tentative D call TRBD1 (6 bases). The CDR3 has 18 residues. The V end was cut by 3 bases, the J end by 0 bases, with 18 bases between. CDR1 GTSNPN and CDR2 SVGIG come from the germline V gene (reference sequence). CDR3 residues: CAWSSVDSFYSYNSPLHF. The CDR3 bases are TGTGCCTGGAGCTCCGTGGACAGTTTTTACTCCTATAATTCACCCCTCCACTTT. The full variable domain, in which reference TRBV30 and TRBJ1-6 provide the parts outside the CDR3, is SQTIHQWPATLVQPVGSPLSLECTVEGTSNPNLYWYRQAAGRGLQLLFYSVGIGQISSEVPQNLSASRPQDRQFILSSKKLLLSDSGFYLCAWSSVDSFYSYNSPLHFGNGTRLTVT.

This chain connects TRBV2 to TRBJ2-3; 7 bases fit TRBD2. CDR3 size: 14 residues. The germline CDR1 and CDR2 sequences are SNHLY and FYNNEI. V shed 10 bases and J 2 bases; nucleotides not matched to a gene: 9. The CDR3 nucleotides read TGTGCCACACAGCGCGGGGGTTACACAGATACGCAGTATTTT. Translation gives CATQRGGYTDTQYF.

The chain combines TRBV18 with TRBJ2-7; TRBD1 is a possible D gene (6 bases). CDR1 is KGHSH, CDR2 LQKENI, per germline. The V end lost 1 base, the J end lost 5 bases, and 18 bases lay between the germline ends. The CDR3 consists of 16 residues. CDR3: CASSPQSRTVGNEQYF. The CDR3 DNA sequence: TGTGCCAGCTCACCACAATCACGGACAGTAGGGAACGAGCAGTACTTC.

V and J are TRBV29-1 and TRBJ1-1, with a weak D call TRBD1 (6 bases). This CDR3 spans 13 amino acids. V lost 6 bases and J 1 base, leaving 12 bases between the germline ends. Germline CDR1 is SQVTM and CDR2 is ANQGSEA. CDR3 residues: CSVVVTGNTEAFF. The CDR3 nucleotides read TGCAGCGTGGTTGTGACAGGGAACACTGAAGCTTTCTTT.

The chain employs TRBV6-5 and TRBJ1-2; D is uncertain. This CDR3 contains 14 residues. The germline V and J ends were trimmed by 5 bases and 8 bases, with 18 bases remaining between them. Germline CDR1 and CDR2: MNHEY and SVGAGI. The CDR3 nucleotides read TGTGCCAGCAGTACACCCGGGTCCCTTAGGGGCTACACCTTC. Translated: CASSTPGSLRGYTF.

The J gene is TRBJ1-1, the V gene TRBV28; no clear D. The CDR3 extends over 14 amino acids. The V end was cut by 6 bases, the J end by 10 bases, with 21 bases between. CDR1 and CDR2 (germline): MDHEN, SYDVKM. In DNA, the CDR3 is TGTGCCAGCAGACTGACGTCAGGTTACCGTGGAGCTTTCTTT. This encodes CASRLTSGYRGAFF.

V and J are TRBV7-8 and TRBJ1-5, with D uncertain. Trimming left V 5 bases short and J 9 bases short, with 17 bases between. Germline loops: CDR1 SGHVS, CDR2 FQNEAQ. The CDR3 is 14 amino acids. The CDR3 DNA is TGTGCCAGCAGCGGGAGGACGGACGAGGGGCCCCAGCATTTT. It specifies CASSGRTDEGPQHF.

The V and J genes are TRBV28 and TRBJ2-3; TRBD1 might be the D (6 bases). The CDR3 is 17 residues long. CDR1 and CDR2 (germline): MDHEN, SYDVKM. Trimming stripped 6 bases from V and 4 bases from J, with 23 bases between. The CDR3 spells CASRPAEDTGYADTQYF. The CDR3 region has the DNA TGTGCCAGCAGACCTGCGGAAGATACAGGGTACGCAGATACGCAGTATTTT. The full variable domain, completed using reference TRBV28 and TRBJ2-3, is DVKVTQSSRYLVKRTGEKVFLECVQDMDHENMFWYRQDPGLGLRLIYFSYDVKMKEKGDIPEGYSVSREKKERFSLILESASTNQTSMYLCASRPAEDTGYADTQYFGPGTRLTVL.

The V gene is TRBV19, the J gene TRBJ1-6; D is unclear. Germline V gene lookup returns CDR1 LNHDA and CDR2 SQIVND (reference sequence). The CDR3 consists of 14 residues. Trimming shortened V by 6 bases and J by 11 bases, and 17 bases separated the two germline ends. Here the CDR3 reads CASSLPNRNPPLHF. The CDR3 nucleotides read TGTGCCAGTAGCCTACCCAATCGCAACCCACCCCTCCACTTT. Combining the CDR3 with reference TRBV19 and TRBJ1-6 gives the whole variable domain DGGITQSPKYLFRKEGQNVTLSCEQNLNHDAMYWYRQDPGQGLRLIYYSQIVNDFQKGDIAEGYSVSREKKESFPLTVTSAQKNPTAFYLCASSLPNRNPPLHFGNGTRLTVT.

V is TRBV6-6 and J is TRBJ2-7; 10 nucleotides align to TRBD1. The germline V gene encodes CDR1 MNHNY and CDR2 SVGAGI (reference sequence). The CDR3 extends over 16 amino acids. J lost 7 bases, V lost 1 base, and 10 bases had no gene match. Here the CDR3 reads CASSYFAGQGVGEQYF. In DNA form, the CDR3 reads TGTGCCAGCAGTTACTTTGCTGGACAGGGGGTTGGGGAGCAGTACTTC.

V usage is TRBV12-3 or TRBV12-4 and J usage is TRBJ1-2; D may be TRBD1 (5 bases). This CDR3 has 13 residues. Trimming took off 7 bases at V and 5 bases at J, with 14 bases between the two ends. This CDR3 is CASTLLGGYGYTF. The CDR3 DNA is TGTGCCAGCACCTTATTGGGGGGGTATGGCTACACCTTC.

The rearrangement uses TRBV11-1 and TRBJ2-3, with 12 bases fitting TRBD2. With 6 bases clipped from V and 4 bases from J, the junction kept 5 bases outside the gene matches. The CDR3 is 15 amino acids. The germline V gene encodes CDR1 SGHAT and CDR2 FQDESV (reference sequence). The CDR3 nucleotides read TGTGCCAGCAGGAGGACTAGCGGGACACCAGATACGCAGTATTTT. Translating gives CASRRTSGTPDTQYF.

This chain uses TRBV19 with TRBJ1-5, with D perhaps matching TRBD1 (5 bases). The germline V gene encodes CDR1 LNHDA and CDR2 SQIVND (reference sequence). The CDR3 spans 16 residues. V lost 9 bases to trimming and J lost 2 bases, with 20 bases between them. CDR3 protein: CASGGRGPGGNQPQHF. The CDR3 DNA follows: TGTGCCAGCGGGGGTAGAGGGCCTGGGGGCAATCAGCCCCAGCATTTT.

The V and J genes are TRBV6-5 and TRBJ2-1; possibly TRBD1 for D (6 bases). The CDR3 length is 13 residues. Trimming took 5 bases from V and 7 from J, leaving 12 bases between them. The germline V gene has CDR1 MNHEY and CDR2 SVGAGI. CDR3 nucleotide sequence: TGTGCCAGCAGTAAGCTTACAGGGAATGAGCAGTTCTTC. Protein product: CASSKLTGNEQFF.

Here the CDR3 reads CASSLRSGQSSYEQYF. The CDR3 coding sequence is TGCGCCAGCAGCTTGAGGTCGGGACAGAGCTCCTACGAGCAGTACTTC. V is TRBV5-1 and J is TRBJ2-7, with 7 bases aligning to TRBD1. The V segment lost 1 base and the J segment 0 bases; nucleotides outside the gene matches: 7. The germline V gene encodes CDR1 SGHRS and CDR2 YFSETQ. CDR3 length equals 16 residues.